Presented here are 30 T cell receptor beta chains from one specimen sequenced in a study of T cells in Graves' hyperthyroidism and ophthalmopathy. RNA transcripts yielded amplified TCR beta CDR3 regions. The HTBI primer set was used in a first-round RT-PCR of the TCR CDR3. TCRdb re-analysed the multiplex PCR reads in MiXCR, keeping a single row per CDR3 protein. The repertoire holds 600,000 to 650,000 distinct CDR3 sequences, with around 20% as singletons. The sample consisted of blood. The source of these receptors is a man younger than 45 with Graves' ophthalmopathy.

The count of this clonotype is one. The J gene is TRBJ2-2, the V gene TRBV19, with 7 positions matching TRBD1. J lost 7 bases, V lost 6 bases, and 8 bases had no gene match. CDR1 is LNHDA, CDR2 SQIVND, per germline (reference sequence). The CDR3 spans 14 residues. The CDR3 coding sequence is TGTGCCAGTAGGGAGACAGGGATAAACGGGGAGCTGTTTTTT. Translation: CASRETGINGELFF.

The J gene is TRBJ2-2, the V gene TRBV6-1; no firm D call. Germline V gene data show CDR1 as MNHNS and CDR2 as SASEGT. V was clipped by 6 bases and J by 2 bases, with 10 bases between them. This CDR3 comprises 14 residues. CDR3 DNA: TGTGCCAGCAGGTTTAGGAGAAACACCGGGGAGCTGTTTTTT. This gives the protein CASRFRRNTGELFF.

This clonotype has just a few counts. The rearrangement uses TRBV20-1 and TRBJ2-1; 7 bases map to TRBD2. The CDR3 is 16 residues long. Germline CDR1 DFQATT, CDR2 SNEGSKA (reference sequence). With 0 bases clipped from V and 4 bases from J, the junction kept 9 bases outside the gene matches. The CDR3 DNA reads TGCAGTGCTAGAGATCTTGGCGGCGGGGGTTACAATGAGCAGTTCTTC. Its translation: CSARDLGGGGYNEQFF.

Concerning this clonotype: A read error may explain this, as a much larger clone is one base away. The chain couples TRBV5-1 to TRBJ2-7, with 7 bases fitting TRBD1. The tail of the sequence fits TRBJ2-1 better, so the J call may be wrong. The V gene's germline CDR1 is SGHRS and CDR2 YFSETQ. The CDR3 runs 15 residues. The CDR3: CASSLRGLSSYEQFF. The CDR3 coding sequence is TGCGCCAGCAGCTTGAGGGGGCTCTCGTCCTACGAGCAGTTCTTC.

This clonotype was counted at least ten times. The chain recombines TRBV20-1 with TRBJ1-1; a possible D gene is TRBD1 (5 bases). Germline loops: CDR1 DFQATT, CDR2 SNEGSKA (reference sequence). This CDR3 contains 14 residues. Between the trimmed V and J ends, which lost 3 bases and 4 bases, there was a span of 15 bases. The CDR3 is CSASPREVGTEAFF. The CDR3 nucleotides are TGCAGTGCTAGCCCCAGGGAAGTGGGCACTGAAGCTTTCTTT.

This clonotype was seen more than once but under ten times. The chain is built from TRBV30 and TRBJ2-5; 16 bases agree with TRBD2. The CDR3 is 17 amino acids. The trim removed 1 base at V and 4 bases at J, leaving 6 bases unmatched. In germline, CDR1 is GTSNPN, CDR2 SVGIG (reference sequence). The CDR3 DNA sequence: TGTGCCTGGAGTGCCGGGACTAGCGGGAGGGCCTCAGAGACCCAGTACTTC. Translated, it gives CAWSAGTSGRASETQYF.

The chain uses TRBV9 and TRBJ2-1; 15 bases agree with TRBD2. This CDR3 region has 18 residues. Germline loops: CDR1 SGDLS, CDR2 YYNGEE. J was trimmed by 6 bases and V by 2 bases; bases with no gene match: 9. The CDR3 sequence is CASSVGTGTSGRTNEQFF. In DNA form, the CDR3 reads TGTGCCAGCAGCGTCGGAACCGGGACTAGCGGGAGGACCAATGAGCAGTTCTTC.

In its sample, this clonotype was seen a few times. V usage is TRBV25-1 and J usage is TRBJ2-1; 10 bases line up with TRBD2. Germline V lookup: CDR1 MGHDK, CDR2 SYGVNS. The CDR3 sequence is 15 residues long. The V segment lost 1 base and the J segment 9 bases; nucleotides outside the gene matches: 6. CDR3 DNA: TGTGCCAGCAGTGAATTGAGCGGGAGGGCCTCTGAGCAGTTCTTC. Translation gives CASSELSGRASEQFF. The whole variable domain, remainder taken from reference TRBV25-1 and TRBJ2-1, is EADIYQTPRYLVIGTGKKITLECSQTMGHDKMYWYQQDPGMELHLIHYSYGVNSTEKGDLSSESTVSRIRTEHFPLTLESARPSHTSQYLCASSELSGRASEQFFGPGTRLTVL.

This chain links TRBV11-2 with TRBJ2-7, with D possibly being TRBD2 (6 bases). V was trimmed by 4 bases and J by 6 bases, leaving 13 bases between them. CDR3 length equals 13 residues. Germline CDR1 reads SGHAT; CDR2 reads FQNNGV. CDR3 in amino acids: CASSYSSESEQYF. The CDR3 nucleotides read TGTGCCAGCAGCTACTCTAGCGAAAGCGAGCAGTACTTC.

This clonotype was recorded many times. This chain connects TRBV27 to TRBJ1-1, with a possible D match to TRBD1 (5 bases). V gave up 0 bases and J gave up 5 bases, with 25 bases separating them. The CDR3 spans 19 residues. The germline gives CDR1 MNHEY, CDR2 SMNVEV (reference sequence). The CDR3 sequence is CASSLSGPSGTPKGTEAFF. The CDR3 DNA reads TGTGCCAGCAGTTTATCGGGCCCTTCCGGGACGCCGAAGGGGACTGAAGCTTTCTTT.

The chain is built from TRBV6-1 and TRBJ2-7; weak D call: TRBD1 (7 bases). The CDR3 consists of 14 residues. Trimming took 6 bases from V and 2 from J, leaving 14 bases between them. CDR1 MNHNS and CDR2 SASEGT come from the germline V gene. The CDR3 spells CASRVGGQTYEQYF. CDR3 DNA: TGTGCCAGCAGGGTGGGGGGACAGACCTACGAGCAGTACTTC.

The chain employs TRBV5-6 and TRBJ1-2, with TRBD1 identical over 8 bases. CDR1 is SGHDT, CDR2 YYEEEE, per germline. The CDR3 is 14 amino acids. V was pared by 1 base and J by 8 bases, with 7 bases of the junction left unmatched. The CDR3 reads CASSLWQGANGYTF. Here the CDR3 DNA reads TGTGCCAGCAGCTTGTGGCAGGGGGCTAACGGCTACACCTTC.

This clonotype was detected only a few times. V is TRBV3-1 and J is TRBJ1-6; weak D call: TRBD1 (5 bases). Germline CDR1 is LGHDT and CDR2 is YNNKEL (reference sequence). CDR3 size: 16 residues. V shed 0 bases and J shed 7 bases, with 13 bases lying between them. CDR3 in amino acids: CASSQEGQVRNSPLHF. CDR3 DNA: TGTGCCAGCAGCCAAGAGGGGCAGGTTAGAAATTCACCCCTCCACTTT.

This clonotype has at least ten counts. DNA of the CDR3: TGCGCCAGCAGCCAGAGGACAGTCTCCTACGAGCAGTACTTC. Protein: CASSQRTVSYEQYF. V gene TRBV4-1 combines with J gene TRBJ2-7, with D possibly being TRBD1 (6 bases). Deletions cut 3 bases from V and 0 bases from J, with 9 bases between. CDR3 length equals 14 residues. CDR1 and CDR2 (germline): MGHRA, YSYEKL.

DNA for the CDR3: TGTGCCAGCTCACCCGGGACAGGGGAAAAACTGTTTTTT. Translating it yields CASSPGTGEKLFF. The chain uses TRBV18 and TRBJ1-4, with 9 bases aligning to TRBD1. The CDR3 has 13 residues. Germline loops: CDR1 KGHSH, CDR2 LQKENI. After removal of 3 bases from V and 8 bases from J, the junction contained 1 base not matched to a gene.

There are a few counts of this clonotype. J is TRBJ2-3 and V is TRBV6-1; the D is unclear. The CDR3 length is 13 residues. V dropped 5 bases and J dropped 4 bases, with 10 bases sitting between them. From germline, CDR1 is MNHNS and CDR2 SASEGT. CDR3 sequence (DNA): TGTGCCAGCAGTCCCCCCCCGCCAGATACGCAGTATTTT. Amino acids: CASSPPPPDTQYF.

V is TRBV20-1 and J is TRBJ1-1, with D uncertain. Germline lookup yields CDR1 DFQATT and CDR2 SNEGSKA (reference sequence). This CDR3 is built from 13 residues. V lost 1 base and J lost 4, with 10 bases in between. In DNA, the CDR3 is TGCAGTGCTAGAGGCAGACGGGGCACTGAAGCTTTCTTT. This codes for CSARGRRGTEAFF.

The CDR3 region is CASSAEGQSKRLHF. As DNA, the CDR3 is TGTGCCAGCAGCGCAGAGGGACAGTCGAAACGCCTCCACTTT. The chain links TRBV5-6 to TRBJ1-6; 7 positions match TRBD1. The V gene end was trimmed by 4 bases and the J gene end by 15 bases; junction bases not matched to a gene: 13. The CDR3 totals 14 residues. CDR1 and CDR2 from the germline V gene are SGHDT and YYEEEE.

The rearrangement joins TRBV5-1 to TRBJ1-1; 7 nucleotides align to TRBD1. The V gene's germline CDR1 is SGHRS and CDR2 YFSETQ. V shed 5 bases, J shed 0 bases, and the junction held 7 bases outside the gene matches. This CDR3 comprises 15 residues. The CDR3 sequence is CASSYLGGLNTEAFF. The CDR3 nucleotides are TGCGCCAGCAGTTACCTAGGGGGCTTGAACACTGAAGCTTTCTTT.

This clonotype was seen a handful of times. J is TRBJ2-5 and V is TRBV6-1; D unclear. CDR3 length: 15 amino acids. V was clipped by 6 bases and J by 3 bases, with 17 bases between them. From germline, CDR1 is MNHNS and CDR2 SASEGT. The CDR3 reads CASSGPRHKEETQYF. CDR3 DNA: TGTGCCAGCAGCGGACCGAGACACAAAGAAGAGACCCAGTACTTC.

The rearrangement joins TRBV2 to TRBJ2-7; D possibly matches TRBD1 or TRBD2 (6 bases each). The germline V gene encodes CDR1 SNHLY and CDR2 FYNNEI. The CDR3 spans 12 residues. Trimming stripped 5 bases from V and 5 bases from J, with 10 bases between. Here the CDR3 DNA reads TGTGCCAGCAGTAGAGGGGGGAACGAGCAGTACTTC. Translation: CASSRGGNEQYF.

V and J are TRBV11-2 and TRBJ2-7, with D perhaps matching TRBD1 or TRBD2 (5 bases each). The CDR3 covers 17 residues. Trimming shortened V by 6 bases and J by 3 bases, and 24 bases separated the two germline ends. Germline assignment: CDR1 SGHAT and CDR2 FQNNGV. The CDR3, as DNA: TGTGCCAGCAGAGCCCTCACCCCGGGACGGAGAAGCTACGAGCAGTACTTC. It codes for CASRALTPGRRSYEQYF. Full variable domain (missing parts from reference TRBV11-2 and TRBJ2-7): EAGVAQSPRYKIIEKRQSVAFWCNPISGHATLYWYQQILGQGPKLLIQFQNNGVVDDSQLPKDRFSAERLKGVDSTLKIQPAKLEDSAVYLCASRALTPGRRSYEQYFGPGTRLTVT.

This clonotype was found many times. The CDR3 loop reads CASSEGDSRLFSYEQYF. The CDR3, as DNA: TGTGCCAGCAGCGAGGGGGACAGCCGACTATTCTCCTACGAGCAGTACTTC. The J gene is TRBJ2-7, the V gene TRBV9; 7 nucleotides match TRBD1. The germline V gene encodes CDR1 SGDLS and CDR2 YYNGEE. The CDR3 sequence is 17 residues long. V trimming: 3 bases; J trimming: 0 bases; junction bases outside the gene matches: 12.

This clonotype has more than one count but fewer than ten. This chain links TRBV19 with TRBJ2-1; D is tentatively TRBD1 or TRBD2 (5 bases each). Germline V gene sequence: CDR1 LNHDA, CDR2 SQIVND (reference sequence). V lost 3 bases to trimming and J lost 3 bases, with 12 bases between them. The CDR3 extends over 15 amino acids. CDR3 nucleotides: TGTGCCAGTAGTATCGGGGCTAGTATCTACAATGAGCAGTTCTTC. Translation gives CASSIGASIYNEQFF.

This clonotype was observed at least ten times. The rearrangement links TRBV12-3 or TRBV12-4 to TRBJ2-3, with 7 bases matching TRBD2. The CDR3 totals 15 residues. The V segment lost 10 bases and the J segment 2 bases; nucleotides outside the gene matches: 12. CDR3 residues: CATPQCGRDTDTQYF. Here the CDR3 DNA reads TGTGCCACCCCCCAATGCGGGAGAGACACAGATACGCAGTATTTT.

This clonotype appeared a few times. This chain joins TRBV27 and TRBJ1-4; TRBD1 matches at 10 bases. J gave up 7 bases and V 5 bases, and 7 bases lay outside the gene matches. CDR1 and CDR2 from the germline V gene are MNHEY and SMNVEV (reference sequence). The CDR3 covers 15 residues. CDR3 sequence (DNA): TGTGCCAGCAGTCCGACAGGGGGCAAGGGTGAAAAACTGTTTTTT. It specifies CASSPTGGKGEKLFF.

J is TRBJ1-3 and V is TRBV7-8; D unresolved. This CDR3 spans 13 amino acids. V lost 8 bases and J lost 2, with 10 bases in between. Looked up from germline, CDR1 is SGHVS and CDR2 is FQNEAQ. The CDR3, as DNA: TGTGCCAGCGGGCCGACCGCTGGAAACACCATATATTTT. Amino acid sequence: CASGPTAGNTIYF.

This clonotype was observed a few times. The J gene is TRBJ2-1, the V gene TRBV2; tentatively, D is TRBD2 (5 bases). Trimming cost V 7 bases and J 2 bases, with 18 bases left between them. CDR3 length equals 16 residues. Germline assignment: CDR1 SNHLY and CDR2 FYNNEI. CDR3 loop: CASKERNPETYNEQFF. For the CDR3, the DNA is TGTGCCAGCAAGGAGCGGAACCCTGAAACCTACAATGAGCAGTTCTTC.

This clonotype was seen at least ten times. V usage is TRBV2 and J usage is TRBJ2-3; 11 positions agree with TRBD2. The CDR3 covers 15 residues. V shed 7 bases and J 0 bases; nucleotides not matched to a gene: 3. Germline lookup yields CDR1 SNHLY and CDR2 FYNNEI. For the CDR3, the DNA is TGTGCCAGCACCAGACTAGCGGGAAGCACAGATACGCAGTATTTT. Its protein is CASTRLAGSTDTQYF. The entire variable domain, with the rest obtained from reference TRBV2 and TRBJ2-3, is as follows: EPEVTQTPSHQVTQMGQEVILRCVPISNHLYFYWYRQILGQKVEFLVSFYNNEISEKSEIFDDQFSVERPDGSNFTLKIRSTKLEDSAMYFCASTRLAGSTDTQYFGPGTRLTVL.

The table lists this clonotype with a few counts. This chain links TRBV10-2 with TRBJ1-2; D call uncertain. The germline V gene encodes CDR1 WSHSY and CDR2 SAAADI. V was cut by 7 bases and J by 8 bases, with 11 bases left in between. The CDR3 runs 11 residues. CDR3 in DNA: TGCGCCAGCAAGAGGGAGGACGGCTACACCTTC. Translation gives CASKREDGYTF.